The entry below describes one T cell receptor beta chain. It lacks a known antigen. The input lacks base qualities; no much larger clone sits a single base away. The treatment or condition label of this sample denotes: live attenuated yellow fever vaccine strain. At every blood-draw timepoint, two biological replicates of bulk PBMCs were collected. PBMCs were isolated from peripheral blood using a standard Ficoll-Paque protocol. RNA was extracted with TriZol from bulk PBMCs, CD4 and CD8 fractions, and dextramer-positive and dextramer-negative fractions. These data are taken from a study of T cells after yellow fever vaccination (dated by TCRdb to between 2019 and 2020). General notes on the study: Libraries from fractions with low cell numbers were prepared with the SMART-Seq v4 Ultra Low Input RNA kit. Two healthy male donors made up the cohort, one aged 18 to 29 years and the other aged 30 to 39 years. To track T-cell clones before and after primary and booster YFV17D yellow fever vaccination, bulk TCR alpha and beta repertoires were sequenced longitudinally. Blood samples were taken at several timepoints before and after primary and secondary immunization, and bulk PBMC replicates and cell subsets were isolated. Here is what the overall study found, with its caveats: Because abundant contaminating clonotypes from the bulk population could be contained in FACS-sorted repertoires, computational filtering was required. The secondary T-cell response was weaker than the primary response but faster, peaking on day 5 instead of day 15. A small share of clonotypes occurred in both CD4 and CD8 compartments, likely arising from convergent recombination. Most clones expanded after primary vaccination (approximately 96% of CD4 and 80% to 90% of CD8) were re-detected after the booster, suggesting that broad memory maintenance occurred. Because only a couple of donors were included in the study, the extent to which the findings can be generalized is limited.

TCR cDNA was synthesized by 5'RACE template switching, which introduced a universal primer site and unique molecular identifiers. Priming for cDNA synthesis came from both the TCR alpha and TCR beta constant segments. Library amplification used two PCR steps, and the second PCR step added sample barcodes and sequencing adapters. Libraries were sequenced on Illumina HiSeq 2500 (2x100 bp) or NovaSeq (2x150 bp). The authors processed their data as follows. Demultiplexing of reads and collapsing into UMI consensus sequences were performed with MIGEC, and V(D)J alignment was carried out with MiXCR. Vaccine-responding clonotypes were identified with edgeR using replicate PBMC samples, with FDR below 0.01 and a log2 fold change above 5 up to day 15 being required. Each bulk clonotype was labeled CD4 or CD8 based on which sequenced repertoire, CD4 or CD8, contained the clonotype at higher abundance. The public sequencing data were trimmed at Q25 with fastp and processed into clonotypes with MiXCR by TCRdb, which kept only in-frame beta chains. Rows are unified per CDR3 protein, each entry keeping the most common DNA and genes. The V and J calls come from TCRdb's annotation, not from the publication. This sample gives 610,000 or so distinct CDR3 sequences in total; around 12% of them show up just once. Under 15% of the sample lies in the top ten.

V is reduced by 1 base and J by 5 bases, leaving a spacing of 17 bases between them. Taken from the germline V gene (reference sequence), the CDR1 and CDR2 loops are DFQATT and SNEGSKA. The CDR3 runs 16 amino acids, cysteine and phenylalanine included. Here the CDR3 DNA is all that survives: 48 bases in frame from base 1. This TCR was recovered from a man aged 25-45 years who received the YFV17D yellow fever vaccine. This sample comprised PBMCs, obtained on the day of the yellow fever booster vaccination. This chain joins TRBV20-1 to TRBJ2-2, and TRBD2 may be the D gene, going by 5 matching bases. The encoded CDR3 is CSARVQAAHGTGELFF. The nucleotides read TGCAGTGCTAGAGTTCAAGCGGCACACGGGACCGGGGAGCTGTTTTTT.